These T cell receptor beta chains were read from a single sample in a study of cytomegalovirus exposure and HLA in healthy donors. The protocol was immunoSEQ multiplex PCR, while the TCRdb copy is restricted to in-frame clones and leaves out a portion. The sample lists approximately 140,000 clones, roughly 80% occurring once. Sequencing input: PBMCs. Receptors were obtained from a man aged 40-50 years in good health and CMV-seronegative. CDR3s include the opening cysteine and the closing phenylalanine or tryptophan. The order of the fields is clone size, V gene, D gene, CDR3 length, J gene, CDR3 protein, CDR3 DNA. A D gene is named only where the DNA matches it firmly. Only some rows state a clone size, as once, few, many or a class for expanded clones.

clone size: NA
V gene: TRBV19
D gene: TRBD1
CDR3 length: 16
J gene: TRBJ2-1
CDR3 protein: CASKDPGTGPYNEQFF
CDR3 DNA: TGTGCCAGTAAGGACCCCGGGACAGGCCCCTACAATGAGCAGTTCTTC

clone size: NA
V gene: TRBV5-1
D gene: TRBD1
CDR3 length: 16
J gene: TRBJ1-4
CDR3 protein: CASSTGQGVPNEKLFF
CDR3 DNA: TGCGCCAGCAGCACGGGACAGGGAGTCCCCAATGAAAAACTGTTTTTT

clone size: NA
V gene: TRBV9
D gene: NA
CDR3 length: 17
J gene: TRBJ1-3
CDR3 protein: CASSVMPTVLSGNTIYF
CDR3 DNA: TGTGCCAGCAGCGTCATGCCGACAGTCCTCTCTGGAAACACCATATATTTT

clone size: NA
V gene: TRBV5-1
D gene: NA
CDR3 length: 15
J gene: TRBJ2-3
CDR3 protein: CASSRTLAPTDTQYF
CDR3 DNA: TGCGCCAGCAGCCGGACCCTAGCCCCCACCGATACGCAGTATTTT

clone size: NA
V gene: TRBV5-4
D gene: NA
CDR3 length: 15
J gene: TRBJ1-1
CDR3 protein: CASSSSKNMNTEAFF
CDR3 DNA: TGTGCCAGCAGCTCTTCAAAAAACATGAACACTGAAGCTTTCTTT

clone size: NA
V gene: TRBV2
D gene: NA
CDR3 length: 14
J gene: TRBJ1-6
CDR3 protein: CASRAGSPGSPLHF
CDR3 DNA: TGTGCCAGCAGGGCGGGATCCCCTGGGTCACCCCTCCACTTT

clone size: NA
V gene: TRBV6-6
D gene: TRBD1
CDR3 length: 13
J gene: TRBJ1-4
CDR3 protein: CASSTGQPILLFF
CDR3 DNA: TGTGCCAGCAGCACGGGACAGCCTATTTTGCTGTTTTTT

clone size: NA
V gene: TRBV6-6
D gene: NA
CDR3 length: 12
J gene: TRBJ2-7
CDR3 protein: CASSYGSGEQYF
CDR3 DNA: TGTGCCAGCAGTTACGGGTCCGGGGAGCAGTACTTC

clone size: NA
V gene: TRBV9
D gene: TRBD2
CDR3 length: 15
J gene: TRBJ2-7
CDR3 protein: CASSDKASGGYEQYF
CDR3 DNA: TGTGCCAGCAGCGATAAGGCTAGCGGGGGCTACGAGCAGTACTTC

clone size: once
V gene: TRBV18
D gene: NA
CDR3 length: 14
J gene: TRBJ1-5
CDR3 protein: CASSPQGLGQPQHF
CDR3 DNA: TGTGCCAGCTCACCTCAGGGGCTTGGGCAGCCCCAGCATTTT

clone size: NA
V gene: TRBV7-3
D gene: NA
CDR3 length: 16
J gene: TRBJ2-2
CDR3 protein: CASSPWEGHDTGELFF
CDR3 DNA: TGTGCCAGCAGCCCGTGGGAGGGACACGACACCGGGGAGCTGTTTTTT

clone size: NA
V gene: TRBV19
D gene: TRBD1
CDR3 length: 15
J gene: TRBJ1-3
CDR3 protein: CASRGQFPSGNTIYF
CDR3 DNA: TGTGCCAGTAGGGGACAGTTTCCCTCTGGAAACACCATATATTTT

clone size: NA
V gene: TRBV4-3
D gene: NA
CDR3 length: 14
J gene: TRBJ1-1
CDR3 protein: CASSQVGIGTEAFF
CDR3 DNA: TGCGCCAGCAGCCAAGTCGGTATCGGCACTGAAGCTTTCTTT

clone size: NA
V gene: TRBV5-1
D gene: TRBD1
CDR3 length: 15
J gene: TRBJ1-2
CDR3 protein: CASSQEQGAPHGYTF
CDR3 DNA: TGCGCCAGCAGCCAAGAACAGGGGGCGCCTCATGGCTACACCTTC

clone size: once
V gene: TRBV19
D gene: TRBD1
CDR3 length: 14
J gene: TRBJ2-1
CDR3 protein: CASTGQGERNEQFF
CDR3 DNA: TGTGCCAGTACTGGGCAGGGGGAAAGGAATGAGCAGTTCTTC

clone size: NA
V gene: TRBV7-9
D gene: NA
CDR3 length: 16
J gene: TRBJ1-1
CDR3 protein: CSSSSQDTGLNTEAFF
CDR3 DNA: TGTTCCAGCAGCTCACAGGACACCGGTTTGAACACTGAAGCTTTCTTT

clone size: NA
V gene: TRBV6-6
D gene: TRBD1
CDR3 length: 14
J gene: TRBJ2-7
CDR3 protein: CASSPGQGTYEQYF
CDR3 DNA: TGTGCCAGCAGCCCGGGACAGGGAACCTACGAGCAGTACTTC

clone size: NA
V gene: TRBV19
D gene: TRBD1
CDR3 length: 14
J gene: TRBJ1-1
CDR3 protein: CASTEQGYDTEAFF
CDR3 DNA: TGTGCCAGTACCGAACAGGGGTACGACACTGAAGCTTTCTTT

clone size: NA
V gene: TRBV11-2
D gene: TRBD1
CDR3 length: 19
J gene: TRBJ2-2
CDR3 protein: CASRRTVPGQGARTGELFF
CDR3 DNA: TGTGCCAGCAGAAGAACAGTCCCGGGACAGGGGGCCCGAACCGGGGAGCTGTTTTTT

clone size: NA
V gene: TRBV28
D gene: NA
CDR3 length: 16
J gene: TRBJ1-2
CDR3 protein: CASNPGERWGETGYTF
CDR3 DNA: TGTGCCAGCAACCCTGGGGAACGGTGGGGGGAAACTGGCTACACCTTC

clone size: NA
V gene: TRBV6-4
D gene: NA
CDR3 length: 16
J gene: TRBJ2-2
CDR3 protein: CASSDQSTGNTGELFF
CDR3 DNA: TGTGCCAGCAGTGACCAATCGACAGGGAACACCGGGGAGCTGTTTTTT

clone size: NA
V gene: TRBV4-1
D gene: NA
CDR3 length: 14
J gene: TRBJ2-7
CDR3 protein: CASSQEEGLREQYF
CDR3 DNA: TGCGCCAGCAGCCAGGAGGAGGGACTCCGCGAGCAGTACTTC

clone size: NA
V gene: TRBV5-8
D gene: NA
CDR3 length: 15
J gene: TRBJ1-2
CDR3 protein: CASSLGVQATLWYTF
CDR3 DNA: TGTGCCAGCAGCTTGGGGGTACAGGCCACTTTGTGGTACACCTTC

clone size: NA
V gene: TRBV18
D gene: TRBD1
CDR3 length: 15
J gene: TRBJ1-2
CDR3 protein: CASSPGTGGRYGYTF
CDR3 DNA: TGTGCCAGCTCACCAGGAACAGGGGGACGCTATGGCTACACCTTC

clone size: NA
V gene: TRBV9
D gene: TRBD2
CDR3 length: 14
J gene: TRBJ2-5
CDR3 protein: CASSASGAQETQYF
CDR3 DNA: TGTGCCAGCAGCGCTAGCGGGGCCCAAGAGACCCAGTACTTC

clone size: NA
V gene: TRBV18
D gene: NA
CDR3 length: 13
J gene: TRBJ1-1
CDR3 protein: CASSPRPRDEAFF
CDR3 DNA: TGTGCCAGCTCACCAAGGCCACGGGATGAAGCTTTCTTT

clone size: few
V gene: TRBV4-3
D gene: TRBD2
CDR3 length: 15
J gene: TRBJ2-7
CDR3 protein: CASSQGLAGGYEQYF
CDR3 DNA: TGCGCCAGCAGCCAAGGACTAGCGGGTGGCTACGAGCAGTACTTC

clone size: NA
V gene: TRBV5-6
D gene: NA
CDR3 length: 13
J gene: TRBJ1-6
CDR3 protein: CASSLQGPGALHF
CDR3 DNA: TGTGCCAGCAGCTTGCAGGGTCCTGGGGCCCTCCACTTT

clone size: NA
V gene: TRBV2
D gene: TRBD1
CDR3 length: 14
J gene: TRBJ1-5
CDR3 protein: CASSAGQGGQPQHF
CDR3 DNA: TGTGCCAGCAGTGCTGGGCAGGGGGGCCAGCCCCAGCATTTT

clone size: NA
V gene: TRBV5-1
D gene: NA
CDR3 length: 14
J gene: TRBJ2-1
CDR3 protein: CASSLSTGDNEQFF
CDR3 DNA: TGCGCCAGCAGCTTGTCGACGGGGGACAATGAGCAGTTCTTC

clone size: NA
V gene: TRBV15
D gene: NA
CDR3 length: 16
J gene: TRBJ2-7
CDR3 protein: CATSRAVQGNRFEQYF
CDR3 DNA: TGTGCCACCAGCAGAGCCGTGCAGGGAAATCGGTTCGAGCAGTACTTC

clone size: NA
V gene: TRBV6-1
D gene: NA
CDR3 length: 12
J gene: TRBJ1-2
CDR3 protein: CASRERDYGYTF
CDR3 DNA: TGTGCCTCCAGAGAGAGGGACTATGGCTACACCTTC

clone size: few
V gene: TRBV4-1
D gene: NA
CDR3 length: 15
J gene: TRBJ1-5
CDR3 protein: CASSQGGLPNQPQHF
CDR3 DNA: TGCGCCAGCAGCCAAGGGGGCTTACCAAATCAGCCCCAGCATTTT

clone size: NA
V gene: TRBV5-1
D gene: NA
CDR3 length: 15
J gene: TRBJ1-1
CDR3 protein: CASSYRDPGRTEAFF
CDR3 DNA: TGCGCCAGCAGCTACCGGGACCCCGGGAGGACTGAAGCTTTCTTT

clone size: NA
V gene: TRBV18
D gene: TRBD1
CDR3 length: 17
J gene: TRBJ1-5
CDR3 protein: CASSQTGTGGYNQPQHF
CDR3 DNA: TGTGCCAGCTCACAAACCGGGACAGGGGGTTACAATCAGCCCCAGCATTTT

clone size: NA
V gene: TRBV14
D gene: NA
CDR3 length: 13
J gene: TRBJ1-6
CDR3 protein: CASTVSYNSPLHF
CDR3 DNA: TGTGCCAGCACGGTCTCCTATAATTCACCCCTCCACTTT

clone size: NA
V gene: TRBV7-2
D gene: TRBD2
CDR3 length: 17
J gene: TRBJ2-1
CDR3 protein: CASSQTSGGGGYNEQFF
CDR3 DNA: TGTGCCAGCAGCCAGACTAGCGGGGGAGGAGGGTACAATGAGCAGTTCTTC

clone size: NA
V gene: TRBV29-1
D gene: NA
CDR3 length: 14
J gene: TRBJ1-1
CDR3 protein: CSVEVPGLRTEAFF
CDR3 DNA: TGCAGCGTTGAAGTACCAGGGTTGAGGACTGAAGCTTTCTTT

clone size: NA
V gene: TRBV2
D gene: TRBD2
CDR3 length: 14
J gene: TRBJ2-1
CDR3 protein: CASAAGGPYNEQFF
CDR3 DNA: TGTGCCAGCGCAGCGGGGGGGCCCTACAATGAGCAGTTCTTC

clone size: NA
V gene: TRBV7-2
D gene: NA
CDR3 length: 18
J gene: TRBJ1-6
CDR3 protein: CASSPRGMGGQKGSPLHF
CDR3 DNA: TGTGCCAGCAGCCCTAGGGGGATGGGGGGGCAAAAGGGATCACCCCTCCACTTT

clone size: NA
V gene: TRBV7-8
D gene: NA
CDR3 length: 17
J gene: TRBJ1-4
CDR3 protein: CASSSRPMGEANEKLFF
CDR3 DNA: TGTGCCAGCAGCTCCCGGCCTATGGGGGAGGCTAATGAAAAACTGTTTTTT

clone size: NA
V gene: TRBV6-1
D gene: TRBD1
CDR3 length: 14
J gene: TRBJ2-5
CDR3 protein: CASNAGTGGETQYF
CDR3 DNA: TGTGCCAGCAACGCTGGGACAGGGGGCGAGACCCAGTACTTC

clone size: few
V gene: TRBV5-1
D gene: TRBD2
CDR3 length: 16
J gene: TRBJ2-7
CDR3 protein: CASSQNPSGGAYEQYF
CDR3 DNA: TGCGCCAGCAGTCAAAACCCTAGCGGGGGGGCCTACGAGCAGTACTTC

clone size: NA
V gene: TRBV10-3
D gene: TRBD1
CDR3 length: 14
J gene: TRBJ2-1
CDR3 protein: CAISQGTGTHEQFF
CDR3 DNA: TGTGCCATCTCTCAAGGGACAGGGACCCATGAGCAGTTCTTC